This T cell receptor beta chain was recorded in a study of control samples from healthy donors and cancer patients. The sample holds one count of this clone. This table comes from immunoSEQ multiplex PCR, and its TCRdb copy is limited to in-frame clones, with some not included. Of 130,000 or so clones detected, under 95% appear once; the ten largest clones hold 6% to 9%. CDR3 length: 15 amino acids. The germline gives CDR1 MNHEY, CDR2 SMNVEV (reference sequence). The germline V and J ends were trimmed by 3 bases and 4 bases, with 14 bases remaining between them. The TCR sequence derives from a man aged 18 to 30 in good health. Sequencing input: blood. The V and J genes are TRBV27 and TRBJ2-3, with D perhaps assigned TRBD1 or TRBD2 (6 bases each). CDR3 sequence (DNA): TGTGCCAGCAGTTTTGTGGGGGGCCCGCCAGATACGCAGTATTTT. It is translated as CASSFVGGPPDTQYF.